Listed below are T cell receptor beta chains from one sample, sequenced in a study of identical twins. TCRdb fed the 5' RACE reads into MiXCR, producing one record per CDR3 protein. This sample has 250,000 to 350,000 distinct CDR3 sequences, with about 8.1% found just once. These records were also assigned to another study, of yellow fever vaccine responses in identical twins.

The specimen was memory (CD45RO+) T cells sorted from blood. The receptor source for this set is a woman between 18 and 29 years old in good health. Each CDR3 is given with its conserved first and last residue. Fields, in order: V gene, J gene, clone size, D gene, CDR3 DNA, CDR3 protein. A D gene is named only where the DNA matches it firmly. Size values are once, few and many counts, or a class for expanded clones, and some rows have none.

V: TRBV5-1; J: TRBJ1-6; size: -; D: -; DNA: TGCGCCAGCAGCTACAAAGAACAGGGACTTGGGAACTCACCCCTCCACTTT; CDR3: CASSYKEQGLGNSPLHF
V: TRBV6-1; J: TRBJ1-1; size: few; D: -; DNA: TGTGCCAGCAGCCAACCCCAGCGGGGGGAAGCTTTCTTT; CDR3: CASSQPQRGEAFF
V: TRBV12-3/TRBV12-4; J: TRBJ2-5; size: many; D: -; DNA: TGTGCCAGCAGTTTCCTATTTGGGACCCAGTACTTC; CDR3: CASSFLFGTQYF
V: TRBV3-1; J: TRBJ2-3; size: -; D: TRBD2; DNA: TGTGCCACCACCCAAGGGAGACTAGCGGGGGACACGCAGTATTTT; CDR3: CATTQGRLAGDTQYF
V: TRBV6-1; J: TRBJ1-1; size: -; D: -; DNA: TGTGCCAGCAACCTCCGTCGGGACACACTGGGTACTGAAGCTTTCTTT; CDR3: CASNLRRDTLGTEAFF
V: TRBV3-1; J: TRBJ2-2; size: -; D: -; DNA: TGTGCCAGCAGTCTTGGTGTTGAGGCCGGGGAGCTGTTTTTT; CDR3: CASSLGVEAGELFF
V: TRBV12-3/TRBV12-4; J: TRBJ2-7; size: -; D: TRBD2; DNA: TGTGCCAGCAGTTTAGCGGCGAGCGGGAGGTGGTACGAGCAGTACTTC; CDR3: CASSLAASGRWYEQYF
V: TRBV5-5; J: TRBJ2-2; size: many; D: -; DNA: TGTGCCAGCAGCTTGAAAGTCGGGGCTCCAAACACCGGGGAGCTGTTTTTT; CDR3: CASSLKVGAPNTGELFF
V: TRBV7-2; J: TRBJ1-3; size: few; D: -; DNA: TGTGCCAGCAGCCCGCCACAGGGTGCTGGAAACACCATATATTTT; CDR3: CASSPPQGAGNTIYF
V: TRBV19; J: TRBJ1-1; size: many; D: TRBD1; DNA: TGTGCCAGTAGTGAGGCCGGGACAGGGATAGTAAAAGAAAGCACTGAAGCTTTCTTT; CDR3: CASSEAGTGIVKESTEAFF
V: TRBV5-1; J: TRBJ2-2; size: many; D: -; DNA: TGCGCCAGCAGCTTGGACTTCAGTAGGGTTCACACCGGGGAGCTGTTTTTT; CDR3: CASSLDFSRVHTGELFF
V: TRBV27; J: TRBJ2-2; size: few; D: TRBD1; DNA: TGTGCCAGCAGGGACAGGGCATCAACCGGGGAGCTGTTTTTT; CDR3: CASRDRASTGELFF
V: TRBV5-1; J: TRBJ2-1; size: -; D: -; DNA: TGCGCCAGCAGCGACGTGGAGGGGGAAATATACAATGAGCAGTTCTTC; CDR3: CASSDVEGEIYNEQFF
V: TRBV9; J: TRBJ2-1; size: -; D: -; DNA: TGTGCCAGCAGCGCAGGACTGGGAGGCTCGTGGGAGCAGTTCTTC; CDR3: CASSAGLGGSWEQFF
V: TRBV19; J: TRBJ1-6; size: few; D: TRBD1; DNA: TGTGCCAGTAGTCCTGGACAGGAACGGGGGTCACCCCTCCACTTT; CDR3: CASSPGQERGSPLHF
V: TRBV2; J: TRBJ2-3; size: many; D: TRBD2; DNA: TGTGCCAGCCGCGGGACTAGCGGGAGGGGGGATACGCAGTATTTT; CDR3: CASRGTSGRGDTQYF
V: TRBV7-2; J: TRBJ2-5; size: -; D: TRBD2; DNA: TGTGCCAGCAGCTTAGGGGGACTAACCCAAGAGACCCAGTACTTC; CDR3: CASSLGGLTQETQYF
V: TRBV10-3; J: TRBJ1-6; size: many; D: -; DNA: TGTGCCATCAGTGAGTCGGGTGGGGGACAAGGTTCACCCCTCCACTTT; CDR3: CAISESGGGQGSPLHF
V: TRBV27; J: TRBJ1-4; size: few; D: -; DNA: TGTGCCAGCAGTTTCGAACGTCGTCCTAATGAAAAACTGTTTTTT; CDR3: CASSFERRPNEKLFF
V: TRBV5-5; J: TRBJ1-6; size: few; D: TRBD1; DNA: TGTGCCAGCAGCCGCCCTCGGGGCGGACAGGGTGATTCACCCCTCCACTTT; CDR3: CASSRPRGGQGDSPLHF
V: TRBV24-1; J: TRBJ2-1; size: few; D: TRBD2; DNA: TGTGCCACCAGTGATTTCCCAGGACTAGCGGGCTCGAGCTCCTACAATGAGCAGTTCTTC; CDR3: CATSDFPGLAGSSSYNEQFF
V: TRBV20-1; J: TRBJ2-7; size: -; D: TRBD1; DNA: TGCAGTGCTAACTCCGTGACAGGGGGCGTCTACGAGCAGTACTTC; CDR3: CSANSVTGGVYEQYF
V: TRBV20-1; J: TRBJ2-1; size: many; D: -; DNA: TGCAGTGCTAGAATGGCGGGCTCCTACAATGAGCAGTTCTTC; CDR3: CSARMAGSYNEQFF
V: TRBV7-9; J: TRBJ2-5; size: many; D: -; DNA: TGTGCCAGCAGCTTACCTCGACAGGGAGGTGGGGAGACCCAGTACTTC; CDR3: CASSLPRQGGGETQYF
V: TRBV10-3; J: TRBJ1-5; size: few; D: -; DNA: TGTGCCATCAGTGATACAGGGACCAATCAGCCCCAGCATTTT; CDR3: CAISDTGTNQPQHF
V: TRBV5-1; J: TRBJ1-2; size: many; D: TRBD1; DNA: TGCGCCAGCAGCCGGGACAGAGAACGCGGTGGCTACACCTTC; CDR3: CASSRDRERGGYTF
V: TRBV20-1; J: TRBJ2-3; size: few; D: -; DNA: TGCAGTGCGAGGCGCCTCCCAGATACGCAGTATTTT; CDR3: CSARRLPDTQYF